The 22 T cell receptor beta chains below were found in one sample sequenced in a study of OX40 agonist ivuxolimab in advanced cancers. TCRdb's table, derived via immunoSEQ multiplex PCR, lists solely in-frame clones and lacks some. The sample holds approximately 50,000 clones, around 85% seen once. This material consisted of CD4+ or CD8+ T cells sorted from blood, taken in a trial of the OX40 agonist ivuxolimab. The origin of the receptors is an adult with an advanced solid tumor such as melanoma, head and neck, liver or kidney cancer.

This clone is labeled as medium-sized. This chain connects TRBV5-6 to TRBJ1-1; no firm D call. Trimming shortened V by 1 base and J by 4 bases, and 8 bases separated the two germline ends. Germline values: CDR1 SGHDT, CDR2 YYEEEE. The CDR3 consists of 13 residues. As DNA, the CDR3 is TGTGCCAGCAGCTTGCTAGCCGGCACTGAAGCTTTCTTT. Protein sequence: CASSLLAGTEAFF. Filled out from reference TRBV5-6 and TRBJ1-1, the complete variable domain reads DAGVTQSPTHLIKTRGQQVTLRCSPKSGHDTVSWYQQALGQGPQFIFQYYEEEERQRGNFPDRFSGHQFPNYSSELNVNALLLGDSALYLCASSLLAGTEAFFGQGTRLTVV.

This rearrangement joins TRBV30 to TRBJ1-2; 7 positions match TRBD1. Trimming took 4 bases from V and 8 from J; bases not matched to a gene: 10. The CDR3 runs to 13 residues. The germline V gene encodes CDR1 GTSNPN and CDR2 SVGIG (reference sequence). The CDR3 nucleotides read TGTGCCTGGAACGCCGGCAGGGGGTACGGCTACACCTTC. It codes for CAWNAGRGYGYTF.

The chain employs TRBV19 and TRBJ1-2, with D perhaps TRBD1 (5 bases). CDR1 and CDR2 from the germline V gene are LNHDA and SQIVND (reference sequence). V lost 2 bases and J lost 4, with 14 bases in between. CDR3 length equals 15 residues. The chain's CDR3 is CASSIRGDSIYGYTF. In DNA, the CDR3 is TGTGCCAGTAGTATAAGGGGAGACAGTATCTATGGCTACACCTTC.

The chain recombines TRBV7-9 with TRBJ2-7, with 7 positions matching TRBD1. After removal of 4 bases from V and 3 bases from J, the junction contained 9 bases not matched to a gene. Germline V gene lookup returns CDR1 SEHNR and CDR2 FQNEAQ (reference sequence). The CDR3 has 15 amino acids. The CDR3 DNA is TGTGCCAGCAGCTCAGCCGGGACAGAGTACTACGAGCAGTACTTC. It translates to CASSSAGTEYYEQYF.

In this sample, this clone turned up once. The chain links TRBV9 to TRBJ2-1, with 8 bases that match TRBD1. V dropped 4 bases and J dropped 2; count of bases not matched to a gene: 5. The CDR3 extends over 15 amino acids. Germline-derived CDR1 and CDR2 are SGDLS and YYNGEE. CDR3 in amino acids: CASSTRDRTYNEQFF. The CDR3 nucleotides are TGTGCCAGCAGCACGAGGGACAGGACCTACAATGAGCAGTTCTTC.

The chain recombines TRBV7-9 with TRBJ1-1; D remains ambiguous. V was cut by 1 base and J by 1 base, with 7 bases left in between. The CDR3 spans 14 residues. Looked up from germline, CDR1 is SEHNR and CDR2 is FQNEAQ (reference sequence). The CDR3 DNA follows: TGTGCCAGCAGCTTAGGTCGGGAGAACACTGAAGCTTTCTTT. Translated, it gives CASSLGRENTEAFF.

This clone is classed as medium-sized. The chain recombines TRBV5-1 with TRBJ1-6, with TRBD1 matching over 7 bases. Losses at the gene ends were 4 bases for V and 0 bases for J; bases not matched to a gene: 13. Germline CDR1 reads SGHRS; CDR2 reads YFSETQ. The CDR3 sequence is 19 residues long. Here the CDR3 reads CASSPGMGQLSSYNSPLHF. For the CDR3, the DNA is TGCGCCAGCAGCCCCGGGATGGGACAGTTGAGCTCCTATAATTCACCCCTCCACTTT.

The chain couples TRBV4-2 to TRBJ1-5, with a possible D match to TRBD1 (6 bases). Germline loops: CDR1 LGHNA, CDR2 YNFKEQ. Trimming pared 2 bases from V and 7 bases from J, leaving 12 bases between. This CDR3 has 14 residues. The CDR3 region is CASSQHRVNQPQHF. CDR3 bases: TGTGCCAGCAGCCAACACAGGGTAAACCAGCCCCAGCATTTT.

The genes are TRBV7-9 and TRBJ1-1; possibly TRBD1 for D (5 bases). The CDR3 consists of 11 residues. Between the trimmed V and J ends, which lost 2 bases and 10 bases, there was a span of 8 bases. Germline V lookup: CDR1 SEHNR, CDR2 FQNEAQ (reference sequence). This CDR3 is CASSLTGGAFF. DNA of the CDR3: TGTGCCAGCAGCTTAACCGGGGGAGCTTTCTTT.

The rearrangement links TRBV4-3 to TRBJ1-5; perhaps TRBD1 as D (5 bases). CDR3 length equals 15 residues. V was clipped by 4 bases and J by 2 bases, with 12 bases between them. CDR1 and CDR2 (germline): LGHNA, YSLEER. This CDR3 reads CASSPSGGGNQPQHF. The DNA of the CDR3 is TGCGCCAGCAGCCCCAGCGGGGGGGGCAATCAGCCCCAGCATTTT.

The chain has TRBV25-1 and TRBJ2-7; tentatively, D is TRBD1 (5 bases). Trimming took off 4 bases at V and 4 bases at J, with 14 bases between the two ends. CDR1 MGHDK and CDR2 SYGVNS come from the germline V gene. The CDR3 runs to 14 residues. This CDR3 is CASSGLSTGYEQYF. DNA for the CDR3: TGTGCCAGCAGTGGTCTGAGCACAGGTTACGAGCAGTACTTC.

The V and J genes are TRBV2 and TRBJ2-5, with 11 bases fitting TRBD1. The trim removed 2 bases at V and 4 bases at J, leaving 3 bases unmatched. CDR3 length: 15 residues. Germline V CDR1 and CDR2: SNHLY, FYNNEI. Here the CDR3 reads CASSETGTGGETQYF. CDR3 DNA sequence: TGTGCCAGCAGTGAAACCGGGACAGGGGGAGAGACCCAGTACTTC. Complete variable domain (other parts from reference TRBV2 and TRBJ2-5): EPEVTQTPSHQVTQMGQEVILRCVPISNHLYFYWYRQILGQKVEFLVSFYNNEISEKSEIFDDQFSVERPDGSNFTLKIRSTKLEDSAMYFCASSETGTGGETQYFGPGTRLLVL.

The gene calls are TRBV4-1 and TRBJ2-1, with D perhaps being TRBD1 or TRBD2 (5 bases each). Trimming removed 3 bases from V and 8 bases from J, with 17 bases in between. Germline values: CDR1 MGHRA, CDR2 YSYEKL. CDR3 size: 15 residues. CDR3 region: CASSQLYGARDEQFF. DNA of the CDR3: TGCGCCAGCAGCCAGTTATATGGGGCGAGGGATGAGCAGTTCTTC.

The chain employs TRBV19 and TRBJ1-1; D may be TRBD1 (6 bases). The CDR3 runs to 13 residues. Trimming left V 4 bases short and J 4 bases short, with 10 bases between. Germline values: CDR1 LNHDA, CDR2 SQIVND (reference sequence). CDR3 nucleotides: TGTGCCAGTAGTAGACAGGCAGGCACTGAAGCTTTCTTT. Its translation is CASSRQAGTEAFF.

The V call is TRBV5-1, the J call TRBJ2-2; 9 nucleotides align to TRBD2. V lost 4 bases to trimming and J lost 7 bases; unmatched junction nucleotides: 17. This CDR3 contains 18 residues. The V gene's germline CDR1 is SGHRS and CDR2 YFSETQ. The CDR3 DNA reads TGCGCCAGCAGCCACCTAAGCGGGGGGCAGGGGCGTTTCGGGGAGCTGTTTTTT. Translated, it gives CASSHLSGGQGRFGELFF.

The chain links TRBV2 to TRBJ2-7, with D unresolved. The CDR3 length is 14 residues. V was pared by 6 bases and J by 5 bases, with 17 bases between. CDR1 is SNHLY and CDR2 is FYNNEI in the germline V gene. The DNA of the CDR3 is TGTGCCAGCAGCGGACCCTCTAACCTCCACGAGCAGTACTTC. This codes for CASSGPSNLHEQYF.

The chain is built from TRBV4-2 and TRBJ2-5; 15 bases match TRBD2. V lost 1 base and J lost 4; bases outside the gene matches: 1. The CDR3 is 16 residues long. Germline V CDR1 and CDR2: LGHNA, YNFKEQ. The CDR3 is CASSQGTSGGAETQYF. CDR3 DNA: TGTGCCAGCAGCCAAGGGACTAGCGGGGGGGCAGAGACCCAGTACTTC.

This sequence joins TRBV7-9 and TRBJ1-3; D may be TRBD1 (5 bases). The CDR3 loop spans 14 amino acids. In germline, CDR1 is SEHNR, CDR2 FQNEAQ (reference sequence). Trimming removed 5 bases at V and 0 bases at J, with 8 bases between. This chain's CDR3 is CASSPGGSGNTIYF. The CDR3 nucleotides read TGTGCCAGCAGCCCCGGGGGCTCTGGAAACACCATATATTTT.

The chain combines TRBV19 with TRBJ2-7; no clear D gene. The CDR3 totals 15 residues. CDR1 and CDR2 (germline): LNHDA, SQIVND (reference sequence). Between the trimmed V and J ends, which lost 1 base and 4 bases, there was a span of 14 bases. DNA for the CDR3: TGTGCCAGTAGTATAGGTTTGAACAGCATTTACGAGCAGTACTTC. Translating it yields CASSIGLNSIYEQYF.

The V gene is TRBV4-3, the J gene TRBJ2-1; the D gene is possibly TRBD1 (5 bases). The germline gives CDR1 LGHNA, CDR2 YSLEER. The CDR3 has 16 amino acids. V lost 1 base and J lost 6, with 16 bases in between. CDR3 amino acids: CASSQAQGYQINEQFF. As DNA, the CDR3 is TGCGCCAGCAGCCAAGCCCAGGGATATCAAATCAATGAGCAGTTCTTC.

The chain's CDR3 is CASSLAWGNTEAFF. CDR3 DNA sequence: TGTGCCAGCAGCTTAGCATGGGGTAACACTGAAGCTTTCTTT. The gene calls are TRBV7-9 and TRBJ1-1; no firm D call. This CDR3 contains 14 residues. Trimming left V 0 bases short and J 2 bases short, with 7 bases between. Germline V gene sequence: CDR1 SEHNR, CDR2 FQNEAQ (reference sequence).

V usage is TRBV4-1 and J usage is TRBJ2-7; unclear D gene. V was clipped by 1 base and J by 6 bases, with 4 bases between them. Germline V gene sequence: CDR1 MGHRA, CDR2 YSYEKL. The CDR3 is made up of 11 amino acids. The CDR3 DNA follows: TGCGCCAGCAGCCAAGGTTCCGAGCAGTACTTC. Translated, it gives CASSQGSEQYF.